The T cell receptor beta chain under discussion was sequenced for a study of breast tumors, draining lymph nodes, adjacent tissues. Germline V gives CDR1 LGHNA, CDR2 YNFKEQ. This CDR3 is built from 18 residues. Deletions cut 1 base from V and 2 bases from J, with 18 bases between. TCRdb reprocessed the multiplex PCR reads via MiXCR and lists one record per CDR3 protein. The table shows 21,000 or so distinct CDR3 sequences, with roughly 40% occurring only once. This clonotype was recorded many times. The source is a female donor with breast cancer. Some clones in this sample may be carry-over from other donors' samples. Sequencing input: breast tumor tissue. This chain links TRBV4-2 with TRBJ1-5; perhaps TRBD1 as D (6 bases). The CDR3 loop reads CASSQVQGHGGGNQPQHF. CDR3 nucleotides: TGTGCCAGCAGCCAAGTCCAGGGGCATGGGGGTGGCAATCAGCCCCAGCATTTT.